The clone carrying this TCR beta chain was seen a single time. The antigen is undetermined. The CDR3 loop spans 15 amino acids. V lost 0 bases to trimming and J lost 3 bases, with 15 bases between them. CDR1 and CDR2 from the germline V gene are DFQATT and SNEGSKA (reference sequence). Cultured CD4+ T-cell DNA underwent Oncomine TCR Beta short-read sequencing. TCRdb re-called the PCR reads through MiXCR, storing one row per CDR3 protein. The data contain 8,700 or so distinct CDR3 sequences, 68% of them singletons. This sample was included in a study of vaccination and CD4 T cells after COVID-19. Study-wide background: The post-COVID sampling time was a median 101 days after diagnosis, ranging from 35 to 161.

Treatment meaning: approximately nine-day PBMC culture with coronavirus spike peptide pools or control peptides (ViraFEST assay). The J gene is TRBJ2-7, the V gene TRBV20-1, with a tentative D call TRBD1 (6 bases). Specimen: CD4+ T cells from blood, cultured in vitro, collected before SARS-CoV-2 vaccination. This TCR was recovered from a human donor who had recovered from COVID-19. This chain's CDR3 is CSARDPTGQNYEQYF. DNA for the CDR3: TGCAGTGCTAGAGATCCAACAGGGCAAAACTACGAGCAGTACTTC.